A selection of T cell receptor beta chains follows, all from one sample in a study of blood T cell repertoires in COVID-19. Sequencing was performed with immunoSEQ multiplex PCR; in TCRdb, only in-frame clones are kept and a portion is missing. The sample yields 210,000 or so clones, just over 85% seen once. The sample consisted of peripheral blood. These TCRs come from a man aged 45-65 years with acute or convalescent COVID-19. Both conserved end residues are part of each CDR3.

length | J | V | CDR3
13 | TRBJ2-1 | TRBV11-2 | CASSLDRGLEQFF
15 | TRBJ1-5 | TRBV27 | CASSGQGASNQPQHF
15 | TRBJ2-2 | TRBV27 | CASSRGQSNTGELFF
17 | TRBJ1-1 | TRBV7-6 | CASSLSETGTRNTEAFF
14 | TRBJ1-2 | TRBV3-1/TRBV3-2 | CASSRGQGRDGYTF
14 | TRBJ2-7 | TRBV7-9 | CASSRGLAGTAQYF
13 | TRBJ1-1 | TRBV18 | CASSPGGNTEAFF
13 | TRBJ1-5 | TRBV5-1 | CASSARGDQPQHF
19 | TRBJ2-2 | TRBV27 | CASSLSPAAGGAGTGELFF
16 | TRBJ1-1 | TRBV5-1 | CASRRQGGYLNTEAFF
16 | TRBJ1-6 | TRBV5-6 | CASSYPWGQGASPLHF
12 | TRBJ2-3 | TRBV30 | CAWRASTDTQYF
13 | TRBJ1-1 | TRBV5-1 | CASSFNLDTEAFF
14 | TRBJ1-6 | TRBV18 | CASSRQESNSPLHF
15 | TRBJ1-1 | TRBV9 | CASSVVAGQNTEAFF
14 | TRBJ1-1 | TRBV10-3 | CAISDGQGRTEAFF
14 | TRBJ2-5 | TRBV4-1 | CASSSGGHQETQYF
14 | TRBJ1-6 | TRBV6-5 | CASSYGQEDSPLHF
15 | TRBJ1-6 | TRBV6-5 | CAIDRDGMLDSPLHF
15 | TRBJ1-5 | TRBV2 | CASSDGGQSNQPQHF
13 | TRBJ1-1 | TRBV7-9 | CASSPRVNTEAFF
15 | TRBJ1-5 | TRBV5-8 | CASTPGYSFNQPQHF